The 21 T cell receptor beta chains presented below share a single source sample, sequenced in a study of regulatory T cells in long-lasting Graves disease. Combining iRepertoire HTBI primers with Arm-PCR of CDR3 regions, the authors built TCR beta libraries. TCRdb itself ran the multiplex PCR reads through MiXCR, one entry per CDR3 protein. This sample has a few hundred thousand distinct CDR3 sequences; over 15% occur once, and the top ten carry 23%. The time point denotes: newly diagnosed GD, antithyroid drugs for less than 3 months. PBMC-extracted RNA yielded the TCR library. The sample was also reused in another study, on T cells in Graves' hyperthyroidism and ophthalmopathy.

The sequences come from peripheral blood mononuclear cells (PBMCs), collected at new diagnosis, from a patient treated with antithyroid drugs. The receptor set was obtained from a woman aged 18 to 35 with Graves disease.

This clonotype was observed a handful of times. The V gene is TRBV15, the J gene TRBJ1-5; no reliable D call. Trimming cost V 1 base and J 6 bases, with 10 bases left between them. This CDR3 is 14 amino acids long. Germline values: CDR1 LNHNV, CDR2 YYDKDF (reference sequence). The CDR3 DNA is TGTGCCACCAGCAGAGTACGGGGTGGTCAGCCCCAGCATTTT. This sequence encodes CATSRVRGGQPQHF.

This chain connects TRBV9 to TRBJ1-2; D uncertain. Between the trimmed V and J ends, which lost 3 bases and 0 bases, there was a span of 15 bases. CDR1 SGDLS and CDR2 YYNGEE come from the germline V gene. This CDR3 has 16 residues. Here the CDR3 DNA reads TGTGCCAGCAGCGGTATCTATGACACCTCTAACTATGGCTACACCTTC. Its translation is CASSGIYDTSNYGYTF.

This clonotype occurred many times. The V call is TRBV3-1, the J call TRBJ1-2; no clear D gene. The CDR3 runs to 15 residues. Trimming left V 0 bases short and J 4 bases short, with 12 bases between. Germline V CDR1 and CDR2: LGHDT, YNNKEL (reference sequence). Here the CDR3 DNA reads TGTGCCAGCAGCCAAGATGTCGCCAGACCCTATGGCTACACCTTC. Its protein product is CASSQDVARPYGYTF.

The chain uses TRBV20-1 and TRBJ2-7, with 7 nucleotides matching TRBD2. The junction had 13 bases not matched to a gene; V was cut back by 3 bases and J by 2 bases. This CDR3 spans 16 amino acids. The V gene's germline CDR1 is DFQATT and CDR2 SNEGSKA (reference sequence). CDR3 sequence reads: CSASAFGLADTYEQYF. CDR3 nucleotide sequence: TGCAGTGCTAGTGCTTTCGGGCTAGCGGATACCTACGAGCAGTACTTC.

Notes on this clonotype: A far more abundant clone sits one base away, making this likely a read error. The CDR3 DNA reads as TGTGCCAGCAGCCTCCGGACTAGCGGGCTATCCTACGAGCAGTTCTTC. Its translation is CASSLRTSGLSYEQFF. The V gene is TRBV3-1, the J gene TRBJ2-1, with 11 bases that match TRBD2. Per germline, CDR1 LGHDT and CDR2 YNNKEL (reference sequence). The CDR3 covers 16 residues. The V gene end was trimmed by 4 bases and the J gene end by 10 bases; junction bases not matched to a gene: 12.

This clonotype occurred once. Just one base apart from a much larger clone, this may be a read error. The gene calls are TRBV7-3 and TRBJ2-3, with a tentative D call TRBD2 (5 bases). The end of the DNA fits TRBJ2-1 better, so the J call may be wrong. This CDR3 spans 15 amino acids. CDR1 is SGHTA and CDR2 is FQGTGA in the germline V gene. CDR3 sequence (DNA): TGTGCCAGCAGCCCCGGAAGGCTAGCTTACAATGAGCAGTTCTTC. Protein: CASSPGRLAYNEQFF.

The chain is built from TRBV27 and TRBJ2-7, with TRBD1 matching over 9 bases. The CDR3 sequence is 14 residues long. V dropped 10 bases and J dropped 2; count of bases not matched to a gene: 9. Germline V gene sequence: CDR1 MNHEY, CDR2 SMNVEV (reference sequence). This CDR3 is CATSWGQGPYEQYF. CDR3 bases: TGTGCCACTTCGTGGGGACAGGGTCCCTACGAGCAGTACTTC.

This clonotype was seen a handful of times. The V and J genes are TRBV7-2 and TRBJ2-6; 7 bases line up with TRBD2. The germline CDR1 and CDR2 sequences are SGHTA and FQGNSA. The CDR3 runs 16 residues. J was trimmed by 0 bases and V by 5 bases; bases with no gene match: 4. The CDR3 is CASSPRGVSGANVLTF. CDR3 in DNA: TGTGCCAGCAGCCCCCGGGGGGTCTCTGGGGCCAACGTCCTGACTTTC. Full variable domain (missing parts from reference TRBV7-2 and TRBJ2-6): GAGVSQSPSNKVTEKGKDVELRCDPISGHTALYWYRQSLGQGLEFLIYFQGNSAPDKSGLPSDRFSAERTGGSVSTLTIQRTQQEDSAVYLCASSPRGVSGANVLTFGAGSRLTVL.

The V call is TRBV6-2 or TRBV6-3, the J call TRBJ2-7, with TRBD2 as a possible D gene (5 bases). The CDR3 totals 17 residues. Germline assignment: CDR1 MNHEY and CDR2 SVGEGT. The V end lost 4 bases, the J end lost 3 bases, and 22 bases lay between the germline ends. This CDR3 reads CASSLARSLRALYEQYF. The DNA for the CDR3 is TGTGCCAGCAGTTTAGCGAGATCCCTAAGGGCCCTCTACGAGCAGTACTTC.

This clonotype was picked up many times. The gene calls are TRBV28 and TRBJ1-4; D is undetermined. V lost 9 bases, J lost 6 bases, and 5 bases lay in between. Germline CDR1 MDHEN, CDR2 SYDVKM. The CDR3 has 10 amino acids. The CDR3 bases are TGTGCCAGTGGCTATGAAAAACTGTTTTTT. As protein: CASGYEKLFF.

This CDR3 is CASTVLALDNEQFF. CDR3 nucleotide sequence: TGTGCCAGCACGGTACTAGCCCTCGACAATGAGCAGTTCTTC. V usage is TRBV28 and J usage is TRBJ2-1; D may be TRBD2 (6 bases). This CDR3 region has 14 residues. The V end lost 7 bases, the J end lost 5 bases, and 15 bases lay between the germline ends. Germline CDR1 is MDHEN and CDR2 is SYDVKM. The entire variable domain, with the rest obtained from reference TRBV28 and TRBJ2-1, is as follows: DVKVTQSSRYLVKRTGEKVFLECVQDMDHENMFWYRQDPGLGLRLIYFSYDVKMKEKGDIPEGYSVSREKKERFSLILESASTNQTSMYLCASTVLALDNEQFFGPGTRLTVL.

At least ten counts were recorded for this clonotype. The rearrangement joins TRBV24-1 to TRBJ2-2; D remains ambiguous. The CDR3 has 13 residues. Germline lookup yields CDR1 KGHDR and CDR2 SFDVKD. Trimming left V 5 bases short and J 7 bases short, with 10 bases between. The CDR3 region is CATSVPGSGELFF. The CDR3 nucleotides are TGTGCCACCAGTGTACCAGGAAGCGGGGAGCTGTTTTTT.

In regard to this clonotype: This sequence may be a read error, since a much larger clone differs from it by one base. This rearrangement joins TRBV7-6 to TRBJ2-5, with D possibly matching TRBD2 (5 bases). Per germline, CDR1 SGHVS and CDR2 FNYEAQ. The CDR3 loop spans 14 amino acids. The CDR3 here is CAGSSPLRGETQYF. The CDR3 bases are TGTGCCGGCAGCTCGCCCCTCCGAGGGGAGACCCAGTACTTC. The variable domain in full, with the rest retrieved from reference TRBV7-6 and TRBJ2-5, is GAGVSQSPRYKVTKRGQDVALRCDPISGHVSLYWYRQALGQGPEFLTYFNYEAQQDKSGLPNDRFSAERPEGSISTLTIQRTEQRDSAMYRCAGSSPLRGETQYFGPGTRLLVL.

This clonotype came up a few times. This rearrangement joins TRBV12-3 or TRBV12-4 to TRBJ2-2; 8 nucleotides line up with TRBD2. The trim removed 2 bases at V and 4 bases at J, leaving 3 bases unmatched. CDR3 size: 15 residues. The CDR3 protein is CASSLSGSSTGELFF. The CDR3, as DNA: TGTGCCAGCAGTTTAAGCGGGAGTTCCACCGGGGAGCTGTTTTTT.

This clonotype was counted ten times or more. The V call is TRBV6-9, the J call TRBJ1-5, with 7 positions matching TRBD1. The CDR3 covers 16 residues. Germline CDR1 MNHGY, CDR2 SVAAGI. Trimming removed 4 bases from V and 3 bases from J; junction bases left unmatched: 9. CDR3 DNA: TGTGCCAGCAGTTTTCGTGGGACAGAAAACAATCAGCCCCAGCATTTT. Its translation is CASSFRGTENNQPQHF.

This clonotype has ten or more counts. J is TRBJ1-1 and V is TRBV7-9, with 7 bases aligning to TRBD1. The CDR3 contains 14 residues. Trimming removed 1 base from V and 5 bases from J; junction bases left unmatched: 4. Germline lookup yields CDR1 SEHNR and CDR2 FQNEAQ (reference sequence). The CDR3 sequence: CASSLVGGATEAFF. The CDR3, as DNA: TGTGCCAGCAGCTTAGTAGGGGGCGCGACTGAAGCTTTCTTT. The variable domain in full, with the rest retrieved from reference TRBV7-9 and TRBJ1-1, is DTGVSQNPRHKITKRGQNVTFRCDPISEHNRLYWYRQTLGQGPEFLTYFQNEAQLEKSRLLSDRFSAERPKGSFSTLEIQRTEQGDSAMYLCASSLVGGATEAFFGQGTRLTVV.

This clonotype was seen a few times. This rearrangement joins TRBV15 to TRBJ2-1, with 11 bases identical to TRBD2. V gave up 2 bases and J gave up 5 bases; unmatched junction bases: 8. The CDR3 contains 17 residues. Germline V CDR1 and CDR2: LNHNV, YYDKDF (reference sequence). This CDR3 reads CATSRTIGTSGNNEQFF. DNA for the CDR3: TGTGCCACCAGCAGAACGATAGGGACTAGCGGCAACAATGAGCAGTTCTTC.

CDR3 sequence reads: CASSYRDTYQPQHF. The CDR3 nucleotides read TGTGCCAGCAGTTACCGGGACACTTATCAGCCCCAGCATTTT. V gene TRBV18 combines with J gene TRBJ1-5, with D possibly matching TRBD1 (6 bases). The CDR3 sequence is 14 residues long. The V and J ends lost 8 bases and 5 bases respectively, with 16 bases between them. The germline gives CDR1 KGHSH, CDR2 LQKENI. The whole variable domain, remainder taken from reference TRBV18 and TRBJ1-5, is NAGVMQNPRHLVRRRGQEARLRCSPMKGHSHVYWYRQLPEEGLKFMVYLQKENIIDESGMPKERFSAEFPKEGPSILRIQQVVRGDSAAYFCASSYRDTYQPQHFGDGTRLSIL.

There are many counts of this clonotype. The chain couples TRBV12-3 or TRBV12-4 to TRBJ2-3, with 12 positions matching TRBD2. There are 18 residues in the CDR3. J gave up 2 bases and V 4 bases, and 10 bases lay outside the gene matches. The CDR3 nucleotides read TGTGCCAGCAGTTCAAGAGGACTAGCGGGATCCTCCACAGATACGCAGTATTTT. Its translation is CASSSRGLAGSSTDTQYF.

V is TRBV13 and J is TRBJ2-4; weak D call: TRBD1 (6 bases). Trimming removed 5 bases at V and 8 bases at J, with 19 bases between. CDR1 is PRHDT and CDR2 is FYEKMQ in the germline V gene (reference sequence). The CDR3 has 15 amino acids. CDR3 amino acids: CASSARTAIWDIQYF. DNA for the CDR3: TGTGCCAGCAGCGCTCGGACAGCAATATGGGACATTCAGTACTTC.

This clonotype was found many times. V gene TRBV29-1 combines with J gene TRBJ2-1, with 8 bases identical to TRBD2. Germline V gene lookup returns CDR1 SQVTM and CDR2 ANQGSEA. This CDR3 is built from 14 residues. Unmatched junction bases numbered 9, after V lost 4 bases and J lost 7 bases. The CDR3, as DNA: TGCAGCGTTGCACCAAAGACTAGCGTTAATGAGCAGTTCTTC. Protein product: CSVAPKTSVNEQFF.